These 3 T cell receptor beta chains share one sample of origin, sequenced in a study of blood T cell repertoires in COVID-19. Clones were sequenced by immunoSEQ multiplex PCR, and TCRdb holds only the in-frame ones, with some missing. The sample has 290,000 or so clones; roughly nine tenths are singletons. The sequenced sample consisted of peripheral blood. The receptors were sampled from a woman aged 25-40 years with COVID-19, enrolled during active disease.

V gene TRBV2 combines with J gene TRBJ1-4, with 9 bases aligning to TRBD1. The CDR3 totals 14 residues. Looked up from germline, CDR1 is SNHLY and CDR2 is FYNNEI. Trimming at V came to 6 bases and at J to 4 bases, leaving 3 bases not matched to a gene. The CDR3: CASRRTGVNEKLFF. The CDR3 DNA follows: TGTGCCAGCAGGCGGACAGGGGTTAATGAAAAACTGTTTTTT.

The rearrangement links TRBV5-4 to TRBJ1-6; the D is unclear. Germline assignment: CDR1 SGHNT and CDR2 YYREEE (reference sequence). The V gene lost 5 bases and the J gene lost 6 bases, with 9 bases spanning the gap. The CDR3 consists of 13 residues. The CDR3 coding sequence is TGTGCCAGCAGTGGGGAGCCTAATTCACCCCTCCACTTT. It is translated as CASSGEPNSPLHF.

The chain has TRBV2 and TRBJ2-2; 10 bases are a match to TRBD2. Trimming took 11 bases from V and 6 from J; bases not matched to a gene: 18. This CDR3 is built from 17 residues. Per germline, CDR1 SNHLY and CDR2 FYNNEI. The CDR3 DNA sequence: TGTGCCTGCGAGGGACGCAGGCTAGCGGGAGAGCCCGGGGAGCTGTTTTTT. Its translation is CACEGRRLAGEPGELFF.